Listed here are 32 T cell receptor beta chains from one sample, sequenced in a study of blood T cell repertoires in COVID-19. Some clones are missing from TCRdb's copy, which holds only in-frame ones; the method was immunoSEQ multiplex PCR. The sample shows 150,000 or so clones, over 75% of them seen only once. The sample was peripheral blood. Source of these receptors: a man between 60 and 75 years old with active or convalescent COVID-19.

This clone was seen a few times. The same CDR3 is also encoded by other DNA sequences in this sample. This rearrangement joins TRBV4-1 to TRBJ2-2; 10 bases agree with TRBD1. Germline lookup yields CDR1 MGHRA and CDR2 YSYEKL. The CDR3 runs 17 residues. V lost 0 bases to trimming and J lost 7 bases; unmatched junction nucleotides: 8. CDR3 residues: CASSQEIGTGVVGELFF. CDR3 coding DNA: TGCGCCAGCAGCCAAGAAATAGGGACAGGGGTGGTCGGGGAGCTGTTTTTT.

The CDR3: CACQGVNTEAFF. For the CDR3, the DNA is TGTGCCTGCCAGGGTGTGAACACTGAAGCTTTCTTT. The J gene is TRBJ1-1, the V gene TRBV12-3 or TRBV12-4; tentative D call: TRBD1 (5 bases). Trimming stripped 11 bases from V and 0 bases from J, with 10 bases between. This CDR3 has 12 amino acids.

The V gene is TRBV11-2, the J gene TRBJ2-5; possible D gene TRBD2, 6 bases. The CDR3 covers 16 residues. In germline, CDR1 is SGHAT, CDR2 FQNNGV. CDR3 region: CATSLVGQRGGETQYF. The CDR3 nucleotides read TGTGCTACTAGCTTAGTCGGACAAAGGGGAGGAGAGACCCAGTACTTC.

This clone was counted between two and nine times. This chain uses TRBV28 with TRBJ1-1, with D possibly TRBD1 on 5 matching bases. The CDR3 runs to 13 residues. CDR1 is MDHEN and CDR2 is SYDVKM in the germline V gene. Trimming removed 8 bases from V and 0 bases from J, with 10 bases in between. The DNA for the CDR3 is TGTGCCAGCCCAGGGCCTATGAACACTGAAGCTTTCTTT. It is translated as CASPGPMNTEAFF. The full variable domain, with the rest looked up from reference TRBV28 and TRBJ1-1, is DVKVTQSSRYLVKRTGEKVFLECVQDMDHENMFWYRQDPGLGLRLIYFSYDVKMKEKGDIPEGYSVSREKKERFSLILESASTNQTSMYLCASPGPMNTEAFFGQGTRLTVV.

This chain links TRBV7-9 with TRBJ1-5, with 8 bases identical to TRBD1. The CDR3 has 15 amino acids. Germline lookup yields CDR1 SEHNR and CDR2 FQNEAQ (reference sequence). Unmatched junction bases numbered 7, after V lost 5 bases and J lost 4 bases. The CDR3 here is CASSRTGNGNQPQHF. CDR3 DNA sequence: TGTGCCAGCAGCCGGACAGGGAACGGAAATCAGCCCCAGCATTTT.

A single count supports this clone. This rearrangement joins TRBV7-2 to TRBJ1-1; the D gene is possibly TRBD1 (5 bases). The CDR3 loop spans 15 amino acids. Germline V gene sequence: CDR1 SGHTA, CDR2 FQGNSA. V was pared by 5 bases and J by 0 bases, with 13 bases between. CDR3: CASSLGTGMNTEAFF. The CDR3 coding sequence is TGTGCCAGCAGCCTAGGGACGGGGATGAACACTGAAGCTTTCTTT. The whole variable domain, remainder taken from reference TRBV7-2 and TRBJ1-1, is GAGVSQSPSNKVTEKGKDVELRCDPISGHTALYWYRQSLGQGLEFLIYFQGNSAPDKSGLPSDRFSAERTGGSVSTLTIQRTQQEDSAVYLCASSLGTGMNTEAFFGQGTRLTVV.

The V gene is TRBV19, the J gene TRBJ1-5; maybe TRBD1 (5 bases). The CDR3 has 15 residues. With 6 bases removed from V and 3 bases from J, the gap between germline ends came to 15 bases. Germline lookup yields CDR1 LNHDA and CDR2 SQIVND (reference sequence). CDR3 DNA sequence: TGTGCCAGTAGCACTGGGGCAGGCCCCAATCAGCCCCAGCATTTT. The encoded protein is CASSTGAGPNQPQHF.

The genes are TRBV7-2 and TRBJ1-3, with 7 bases aligning to TRBD1. After removal of 3 bases from V and 4 bases from J, the junction contained 9 bases not matched to a gene. The CDR3 contains 16 residues. Per germline, CDR1 SGHTA and CDR2 FQGNSA. The CDR3 DNA reads as TGTGCCAGCAGCTTTTTAGGGGGCTCAACGGGAAACACCATATATTTT. Amino acid sequence: CASSFLGGSTGNTIYF.

J is TRBJ2-5 and V is TRBV5-4, with 9 bases that match TRBD2. This CDR3 is 14 amino acids long. The V and J ends lost 0 bases and 5 bases, in that order; junction bases with no gene match: 2. Germline V gene lookup returns CDR1 SGHNT and CDR2 YYREEE (reference sequence). The CDR3 DNA follows: TGTGCCAGCAGCTTGGCTAGCGGGGCGGAGACCCAGTACTTC. It translates to CASSLASGAETQYF.

The genes are TRBV3-1 (or the pseudogene TRBV3-2) and TRBJ1-1, with TRBD1 matching 9 bases. J gave up 5 bases and V 4 bases, and 11 bases lay outside the gene matches. This CDR3 is 16 amino acids long. Germline-derived CDR1 and CDR2 are LGHDT and YNNKEL (reference sequence). CDR3 sequence: CASSPGQGQPMTEAFF. CDR3 DNA: TGTGCCAGCAGCCCAGGACAGGGGCAGCCGATGACTGAAGCTTTCTTT.

A few counts support this clone. V is TRBV5-1 and J is TRBJ1-6, with 11 positions matching TRBD1. Trimming at V came to 4 bases and at J to 1 base, leaving 4 bases not matched to a gene. Germline lookup yields CDR1 SGHRS and CDR2 YFSETQ. There are 17 residues in the CDR3. The CDR3 region is CASSQGQGASYNSPLHF. As DNA, the CDR3 is TGCGCCAGCAGCCAAGGACAGGGGGCTTCCTATAATTCACCCCTCCACTTT.

The V and J genes are TRBV24-1 and TRBJ1-5; D call uncertain. Germline CDR1 is KGHDR and CDR2 is SFDVKD. The germline V and J ends were trimmed by 9 bases and 0 bases, with 5 bases remaining between them. The CDR3 runs 12 residues. CDR3 nucleotides: TGTGCCACCGGAGATAGCAATCAGCCCCAGCATTTT. This gives the protein CATGDSNQPQHF.

This clone has only a few counts. The rearrangement joins TRBV28 to TRBJ1-1; D is perhaps TRBD1 (6 bases). Germline V gene lookup returns CDR1 MDHEN and CDR2 SYDVKM. With 7 bases removed from V and 7 bases from J, the gap between germline ends came to 13 bases. The CDR3 has 12 residues. The CDR3 DNA is TGTGCCAGCAATTCAGGACAGTTTGAAGCTTTCTTT. Translating gives CASNSGQFEAFF.

The chain joins TRBV10-3 to TRBJ2-1; unclear D gene. Germline CDR1 ENHRY, CDR2 SYGVKD. The CDR3 extends over 13 amino acids. Between the trimmed V and J ends, which lost 11 bases and 0 bases, there was a span of 11 bases. This CDR3 is CASQVPSYNEQFF. In nucleotides, the CDR3 is TGTGCCTCCCAGGTTCCCTCCTACAATGAGCAGTTCTTC.

The chain has TRBV2 and TRBJ1-5; the D gene is possibly TRBD1 (5 bases). CDR1 and CDR2 from the germline V gene are SNHLY and FYNNEI. The CDR3 is 16 amino acids. V dropped 6 bases and J dropped 1 base, with 16 bases sitting between them. The CDR3 DNA reads as TGTGCCAGCAGGGGACTGGCTGATCGGAGCAATCAGCCCCAGCATTTT. This gives the protein CASRGLADRSNQPQHF.

The chain links TRBV19 to TRBJ2-5, with D possibly TRBD1 on 5 matching bases. V was cut by 5 bases and J by 4 bases, with 17 bases left in between. CDR1 LNHDA and CDR2 SQIVND come from the germline V gene (reference sequence). The length of the CDR3 is 15 residues. The CDR3, as DNA: TGTGCCAGTAGTGTCCAGGGATCTGGTCGAGAGACCCAGTACTTC. It is translated as CASSVQGSGRETQYF.

The chain recombines TRBV19 with TRBJ1-5; D may be TRBD1 (5 bases). V was shortened by 7 bases and J by 7 bases, with 14 bases between the two germline ends. There are 13 residues in the CDR3. The germline gives CDR1 LNHDA, CDR2 SQIVND (reference sequence). This chain's CDR3 is CASIGARAQPQHF. The CDR3 DNA reads as TGTGCCAGTATTGGGGCTAGGGCCCAGCCCCAGCATTTT.

CDR3 residues: CASSEGRGGTGGLQETQYF. The CDR3 nucleotides are TGTGCCAGCAGTGAAGGAAGGGGGGGGACAGGGGGCCTCCAAGAGACCCAGTACTTC. J is TRBJ2-5 and V is TRBV6-1; 12 bases match TRBD1. CDR1 and CDR2 from the germline V gene are MNHNS and SASEGT. The CDR3 runs to 19 residues. The V and J ends lost 1 base and 1 base, in that order; junction bases with no gene match: 10.

The genes are TRBV29-1 and TRBJ1-4; weak D call: TRBD1 (5 bases). Trimming pared 4 bases from V and 0 bases from J, leaving 9 bases between. Per germline, CDR1 SQVTM and CDR2 ANQGSEA. The CDR3 is made up of 14 amino acids. CDR3 bases: TGCAGCGTTGGGGCGGGGGCAACTAATGAAAAACTGTTTTTT. Its protein is CSVGAGATNEKLFF.

The chain is built from TRBV7-8 and TRBJ2-5, with TRBD1 as a possible D gene (5 bases). Germline loops: CDR1 SGHVS, CDR2 FQNEAQ. V lost 5 bases and J lost 4, with 17 bases in between. The CDR3 runs 15 residues. CDR3 nucleotides: TGTGCCAGCAGCCCAGCTCCACACAGGCGAGAGACCCAGTACTTC. Translation gives CASSPAPHRRETQYF.

The rearrangement uses TRBV11-2 and TRBJ1-4; TRBD1 matches 8 bases. CDR3 size: 16 residues. Trimming at V came to 3 bases and at J to 7 bases, leaving 10 bases not matched to a gene. Per germline, CDR1 SGHAT and CDR2 FQNNGV. CDR3 sequence (DNA): TGTGCCAGCAGCTTGGCTTCGGGGACAGGAGGTGAAAAACTGTTTTTT. Its protein product is CASSLASGTGGEKLFF.

The chain recombines TRBV9 with TRBJ1-6; 7 bases align to TRBD1. Germline CDR1 SGDLS, CDR2 YYNGEE. V lost 4 bases and J lost 6; bases outside the gene matches: 7. The CDR3 is made up of 15 amino acids. The CDR3 reads CASSPRTGFNSPLHF. Written as DNA, the CDR3 is TGTGCCAGCAGCCCCCGGACAGGTTTTAATTCACCCCTCCACTTT.

The chain has TRBV5-6 and TRBJ1-4, with a possible D match to TRBD1 (6 bases). The CDR3 has 16 amino acids. Per the germline V gene, CDR1 is SGHDT and CDR2 is YYEEEE. The V end lost 4 bases, the J end lost 7 bases, and 20 bases lay between the germline ends. CDR3 sequence reads: CASSPSREQGIEKLFF. The CDR3, as DNA: TGTGCCAGCAGCCCCAGTAGGGAGCAGGGGATTGAAAAACTGTTTTTT.

In its sample, this clone was seen many times. The J gene is TRBJ1-6, the V gene TRBV19, with a possible D match to TRBD1 (6 bases). The CDR3 length is 14 residues. The V and J ends lost 3 bases and 6 bases respectively, with 9 bases between them. The germline CDR1 and CDR2 sequences are LNHDA and SQIVND (reference sequence). The CDR3 sequence: CASSIRTANSPLHF. In DNA, the CDR3 is TGTGCCAGTAGTATTAGGACAGCTAATTCACCCCTCCACTTT.

The chain is built from TRBV7-2 and TRBJ1-1, with TRBD1 matching 8 bases. V shed 0 bases, J shed 4 bases, and the junction held 4 bases outside the gene matches. The CDR3 sequence is 15 residues long. Per the germline V gene, CDR1 is SGHTA and CDR2 is FQGNSA. CDR3 sequence reads: CASSLAGTGLTEAFF. The CDR3, as DNA: TGTGCCAGCAGCTTAGCGGGGACAGGCCTCACTGAAGCTTTCTTT.

The genes are TRBV5-1 and TRBJ1-2, with a tentative D call TRBD1 (5 bases). Per the germline V gene, CDR1 is SGHRS and CDR2 is YFSETQ. V dropped 4 bases and J dropped 4 bases, with 14 bases sitting between them. The CDR3 consists of 14 residues. The CDR3 here is CASSEETGSYGYTF. The CDR3 nucleotides read TGCGCCAGCAGCGAAGAAACAGGATCCTATGGCTACACCTTC. The complete variable domain, with remaining parts taken from reference TRBV5-1 and TRBJ1-2, reads KAGVTQTPRYLIKTRGQQVTLSCSPISGHRSVSWYQQTPGQGLQFLFEYFSETQRNKGNFPGRFSGRQFSNSRSEMNVSTLELGDSALYLCASSEETGSYGYTFGSGTRLTVV.

The V and J genes are TRBV10-3 and TRBJ2-5; 12 nucleotides agree with TRBD2. Looked up from germline, CDR1 is ENHRY and CDR2 is SYGVKD. V was pared by 7 bases and J by 4 bases, with 7 bases of the junction left unmatched. The CDR3 is 15 amino acids. Here the CDR3 reads CAIKTSGSPAETQYF. The CDR3 DNA is TGTGCCATCAAGACTAGCGGGAGTCCGGCAGAGACCCAGTACTTC.

This chain links TRBV15 with TRBJ2-7; TRBD2 is a possible D gene (6 bases). Germline V gene lookup returns CDR1 LNHNV and CDR2 YYDKDF (reference sequence). Trimming removed 0 bases at V and 4 bases at J, with 7 bases between. The CDR3 runs to 13 residues. CDR3 amino acids: CATSRDSGYEQYF. CDR3 in DNA: TGTGCCACCAGCAGAGATAGCGGTTACGAGCAGTACTTC.

The rearrangement links TRBV11-2 to TRBJ2-7; 11 nucleotides align to TRBD2. There are 17 residues in the CDR3. J lost 4 bases, V lost 5 bases, and 13 bases had no gene match. Germline V CDR1 and CDR2: SGHAT, FQNNGV. CDR3 coding DNA: TGTGCCAGCAGCATCACTAGCGGGAGCTCAACTGAGTACGAGCAGTACTTC. As protein: CASSITSGSSTEYEQYF.

As DNA, the CDR3 is TGCGCCAGCAGCAGGGCGAGTTTGGAGACCCAGTACTTC. Protein product: CASSRASLETQYF. The V call is TRBV23-1, the J call TRBJ2-5; a weak D match, TRBD1 (5 bases). TRBV23-1 is sorted into the ORF group, with uncertain function. V was trimmed by 6 bases and J by 5 bases, leaving 13 bases between them. The length of the CDR3 is 13 residues.

Here the CDR3 DNA reads TGCGCCAGCAGTAGGGACAGGAATGAAAAACTGTTTTTT. It codes for CASSRDRNEKLFF. The V gene is TRBV10-1, the J gene TRBJ1-4, with 8 positions matching TRBD1. Germline V gives CDR1 WNHNN, CDR2 SYGVQD (reference sequence). This CDR3 is built from 13 residues. The ends lost 5 bases at V and 5 bases at J; junction bases unmatched: 1.

This chain links TRBV29-1 with TRBJ1-1, with no clear D. Trimming cost V 4 bases and J 1 base, with 10 bases left between them. This CDR3 contains 13 residues. Germline V gene lookup returns CDR1 SQVTM and CDR2 ANQGSEA. CDR3 nucleotides: TGCAGCGTTGTTCAACAGCAGAACACTGAAGCTTTCTTT. This encodes CSVVQQQNTEAFF.